What follows are 21 T cell receptor beta chains derived from one specimen sequenced in a study of cytomegalovirus exposure and HLA in healthy donors. The primer mix had 60 Vbeta and 13 Jbeta primers. Libraries were prepared by immunoSEQ multiplex PCR; TCRdb keeps only in-frame clonotypes and omits some of them. The table shows roughly 120,000 clones, with 65% to 80% occurring only once. Sequenced input: PBMCs. The receptors stem from a woman aged 40 to 49 in good health and CMV-seropositive.

V is TRBV4-1 and J is TRBJ2-6, with D possibly being TRBD1 (5 bases). Trimming took off 1 base at V and 1 base at J, with 20 bases between the two ends. CDR1 and CDR2 from the germline V gene are MGHRA and YSYEKL. The CDR3 has 20 residues. The CDR3: CASSQGGGFLTRSGANVLTF. CDR3 bases: TGCGCCAGCAGCCAAGGGGGCGGATTCCTTACCCGGTCTGGGGCCAACGTCCTGACTTTC.

The chain is built from TRBV6-5 and TRBJ1-2; tentative D call: TRBD1 (6 bases). This CDR3 contains 16 residues. Trimming cost V 0 bases and J 0 bases, with 11 bases left between them. From germline, CDR1 is MNHEY and CDR2 SVGAGI. CDR3 region: CASSYSVTGSNYGYTF. In DNA, the CDR3 is TGTGCCAGCAGTTACTCGGTGACAGGATCTAACTATGGCTACACCTTC.

This clone was recorded a few times. The chain has TRBV5-4 and TRBJ1-4; 7 nucleotides match TRBD1. Per germline, CDR1 SGHNT and CDR2 YYREEE (reference sequence). V lost 5 bases to trimming and J lost 14 bases; unmatched junction nucleotides: 12. The CDR3 consists of 13 residues. The CDR3 coding sequence is TGTGCCAGCAGGGAAAAGGGGGCAGATCCTCTGTTTTTT. Translating gives CASREKGADPLFF.

The CDR3 protein is CASSLAGRGSNTEAFF. DNA for the CDR3: TGTGCCAGCAGCTTGGCCGGCAGGGGATCAAACACTGAAGCTTTCTTT. The chain couples TRBV5-6 to TRBJ1-1; perhaps TRBD1 as D (6 bases). Germline assignment: CDR1 SGHDT and CDR2 YYEEEE. This CDR3 contains 16 residues. V was cut by 0 bases and J by 2 bases, with 14 bases left in between.

V is TRBV2 and J is TRBJ2-1, with 12 bases identical to TRBD2. The V gene's germline CDR1 is SNHLY and CDR2 FYNNEI. Trimming at V came to 6 bases and at J to 3 bases, leaving 3 bases not matched to a gene. The CDR3 consists of 15 residues. CDR3 sequence: CASRMGLAGYNEQFF. CDR3 nucleotides: TGTGCCAGCAGAATGGGACTAGCGGGCTACAATGAGCAGTTCTTC.

The chain combines TRBV30 with TRBJ2-7; D might be TRBD1 (5 bases). V gave up 5 bases and J gave up 2 bases, with 16 bases separating them. The germline V gene encodes CDR1 GTSNPN and CDR2 SVGIG (reference sequence). The CDR3 is 14 amino acids. In nucleotides, the CDR3 is TGTGCCTGGCGATCAGGACAAGGGGCCTACGAGCAGTACTTC. The encoded protein is CAWRSGQGAYEQYF. Filled out from reference TRBV30 and TRBJ2-7, the complete variable domain reads SQTIHQWPATLVQPVGSPLSLECTVEGTSNPNLYWYRQAAGRGLQLLFYSVGIGQISSEVPQNLSASRPQDRQFILSSKKLLLSDSGFYLCAWRSGQGAYEQYFGPGTRLTVT.

The chain employs TRBV27 and TRBJ2-1; D possibly corresponds to TRBD2 (5 bases). Germline loops: CDR1 MNHEY, CDR2 SMNVEV (reference sequence). The ends were cut back, 3 bases at V and 0 bases at J, with 12 bases in the middle. This CDR3 region has 16 residues. In nucleotides, the CDR3 is TGTGCCAGCAGTTTCTGGACTTCCAGCTCCTACAATGAGCAGTTCTTC. Its protein product is CASSFWTSSSYNEQFF.

The CDR3 loop reads CASSPLGKQGAAEAFF. The DNA of the CDR3 is TGCGCCAGCAGCCCACTTGGAAAACAGGGGGCTGCTGAAGCTTTCTTT. This chain uses TRBV5-1 with TRBJ1-1; 9 bases are a match to TRBD1. Per germline, CDR1 SGHRS and CDR2 YFSETQ. The CDR3 length is 16 residues. Germline trimming cut 4 bases from V and 6 bases from J; bases unmatched to any gene: 13.

V and J are TRBV23-1 and TRBJ2-1, with 16 bases matching TRBD2. TRBV23-1 belongs to the ORF category, with a function that is uncertain. CDR3 length: 20 residues. The trim removed 4 bases at V and 4 bases at J, leaving 13 bases unmatched. The CDR3 DNA sequence: TGCGCCAGCAGTCCCTGTGGGACTAGCGGGAGGGCCGTGACATACAATGAGCAGTTCTTC. Its translation: CASSPCGTSGRAVTYNEQFF.

This chain joins TRBV9 and TRBJ2-2; maybe TRBD2 (7 bases). CDR1 is SGDLS and CDR2 is YYNGEE in the germline V gene. Trimming cost V 3 bases and J 7 bases, with 19 bases left between them. The CDR3 extends over 16 amino acids. CDR3 in amino acids: CASSAHAGEGGGELFF. CDR3 DNA sequence: TGTGCCAGCAGCGCACATGCGGGGGAAGGGGGCGGGGAGCTGTTTTTT.

The chain uses TRBV30 and TRBJ2-3; the match to TRBD2 covers 10 bases. This CDR3 is 14 amino acids long. The trim removed 4 bases at V and 6 bases at J, leaving 7 bases unmatched. Per the germline V gene, CDR1 is GTSNPN and CDR2 is SVGIG (reference sequence). The CDR3 region has the DNA TGTGCCTGGACCGGGACTAGCGAGTGGGATACGCAGTATTTT. It encodes CAWTGTSEWDTQYF.

This clone was counted between two and nine times. The rearrangement uses TRBV5-4 and TRBJ1-3; D is unclear. The length of the CDR3 is 14 residues. Trimming removed 0 bases at V and 4 bases at J, with 8 bases between. Germline CDR1 reads SGHNT; CDR2 reads YYREEE (reference sequence). The CDR3 protein is CASSLEVQGNTIYF. The CDR3 DNA reads TGTGCCAGCAGCTTGGAGGTACAGGGAAACACCATATATTTT.

The J gene is TRBJ1-1, the V gene TRBV4-3; D not certain. Germline lookup yields CDR1 LGHNA and CDR2 YSLEER. Trimming took 2 bases from V and 5 from J, leaving 9 bases between them. The CDR3 runs 13 residues. As DNA, the CDR3 is TGCGCCAGCAGCCAATTCCGGGAGACTGAAGCTTTCTTT. The encoded protein is CASSQFRETEAFF.

The J gene is TRBJ2-7, the V gene TRBV11-2; weak D call: TRBD1 (5 bases). V shed 5 bases and J shed 4 bases, with 9 bases lying between them. The CDR3 length is 12 residues. Per germline, CDR1 SGHAT and CDR2 FQNNGV. The CDR3 sequence is CASSPPGYEQYF. CDR3 in DNA: TGTGCCAGCAGCCCCCCAGGGTACGAGCAGTACTTC.

This clone is a singleton in its sample. This CDR3 is also generated by other DNA sequences in the sample. The V call is TRBV19, the J call TRBJ2-5; 7 bases are shared with TRBD1. The germline gives CDR1 LNHDA, CDR2 SQIVND (reference sequence). The V and J ends lost 6 bases and 4 bases, in that order; junction bases with no gene match: 5. This CDR3 region has 13 residues. In DNA, the CDR3 is TGTGCCAGTAGCCCTGGACAGGTAGAGACCCAGTACTTC. Encoded protein: CASSPGQVETQYF.

The chain is built from TRBV7-9 and TRBJ2-2, with D perhaps matching TRBD2 (5 bases). The CDR3 extends over 15 amino acids. Between the trimmed V and J ends, which lost 1 base and 4 bases, there was a span of 10 bases. Germline CDR1 SEHNR, CDR2 FQNEAQ (reference sequence). The CDR3 loop reads CASSLDSRGTGELFF. DNA of the CDR3: TGTGCCAGCAGCTTAGATTCTCGGGGCACCGGGGAGCTGTTTTTT.

This clone was counted a single time. The V gene is TRBV7-6, the J gene TRBJ2-1; TRBD2 agrees at 9 bases. CDR3 length: 16 residues. CDR1 is SGHVS and CDR2 is FNYEAQ in the germline V gene. The trim removed 5 bases at V and 9 bases at J, leaving 14 bases unmatched. CDR3 sequence reads: CASSPTGSGGPGEQFF. CDR3 sequence (DNA): TGTGCCAGCAGCCCCACGGGTAGCGGGGGCCCTGGTGAGCAGTTCTTC.

Remarks on this clone: One junction end disagrees with the germline gene, perhaps due to a read error. This chain links TRBV7-7 with TRBJ2-3, with 10 bases identical to TRBD2. There are 15 residues in the CDR3. CDR1 and CDR2 (germline): SSHAT, FNYEAQ (reference sequence). CDR3 amino acids: CASSPTTAGGDTQYF. In nucleotides, the CDR3 is TGTGCTAGCAGCCCTACCACAGCGGGAGGGGATACGCAGTATTTT.

The V and J genes are TRBV5-4 and TRBJ1-1, with D unclear. V was clipped by 1 base and J by 1 base, with 5 bases between them. The CDR3 totals 13 residues. Germline CDR1 is SGHNT and CDR2 is YYREEE (reference sequence). In DNA form, the CDR3 reads TGTGCCAGCAGCTTGATCGGGAACACTGAAGCTTTCTTT. This sequence encodes CASSLIGNTEAFF.

The chain carries TRBV7-9 and TRBJ2-1, with a possible D match to TRBD2 (6 bases). The CDR3 has 14 amino acids. Germline V lookup: CDR1 SEHNR, CDR2 FQNEAQ (reference sequence). Deletions cut 3 bases from V and 2 bases from J, with 8 bases between. CDR3 sequence reads: CASSLGGTYNEQFF. The CDR3 nucleotides read TGTGCCAGCAGCTTGGGGGGTACCTACAATGAGCAGTTCTTC.

V is TRBV7-2 and J is TRBJ2-3; maybe TRBD2 (6 bases). The CDR3 loop spans 16 amino acids. The germline V gene encodes CDR1 SGHTA and CDR2 FQGNSA. V was trimmed by 5 bases and J by 1 base, leaving 16 bases between them. For the CDR3, the DNA is TGTGCCAGCAGCCAGACCGGAGGGGCGGGCACAGATACGCAGTATTTT. Translating gives CASSQTGGAGTDTQYF.